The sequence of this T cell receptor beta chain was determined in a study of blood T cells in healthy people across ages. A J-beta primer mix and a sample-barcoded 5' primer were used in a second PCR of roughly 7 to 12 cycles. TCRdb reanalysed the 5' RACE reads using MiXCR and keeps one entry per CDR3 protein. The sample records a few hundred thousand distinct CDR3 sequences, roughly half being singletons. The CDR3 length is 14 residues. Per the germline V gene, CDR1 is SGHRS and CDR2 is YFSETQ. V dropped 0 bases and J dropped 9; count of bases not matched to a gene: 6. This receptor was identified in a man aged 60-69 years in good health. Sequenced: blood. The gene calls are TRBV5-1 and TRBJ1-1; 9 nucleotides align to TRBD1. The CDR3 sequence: CASSLGDRVDQAFF. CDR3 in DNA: TGCGCCAGCAGCTTGGGGGACAGGGTTGACCAAGCTTTCTTT. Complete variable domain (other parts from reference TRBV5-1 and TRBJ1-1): KAGVTQTPRYLIKTRGQQVTLSCSPISGHRSVSWYQQTPGQGLQFLFEYFSETQRNKGNFPGRFSGRQFSNSRSEMNVSTLELGDSALYLCASSLGDRVDQAFFGQGTRLTVV.